These T cell receptor beta chains were read from a single sample in a study of regulatory T cells in long-lasting Graves disease. One entry per CDR3 protein, called by TCRdb with MiXCR from the multiplex PCR reads. The table lists approximately 400,000 distinct CDR3 sequences, about 15% of them singletons. The data also belong to a second study, concerning T cells in Graves' hyperthyroidism and ophthalmopathy.

The sample was peripheral blood mononuclear cells (PBMCs), taken at new diagnosis, from a patient treated with antithyroid drugs. The receptors come from a woman in her thirties or forties with Graves disease. Both conserved end residues are part of each CDR3. A D gene is named only where the DNA matches it firmly. The size of a clone is reported for some rows only, either as once, few or many, or as a class for expanded clones.

length	size	V	J	D	DNA	CDR3
15	many	TRBV27	TRBJ1-4	.	TGTGCCAGCAGTTTATCGTTGGAGGGGAATGAAAAACTGTTTTTT	CASSLSLEGNEKLFF
13	many	TRBV6-1	TRBJ1-1	.	TGTGCCAGCAGACCGCGGGGGAACACTGAAGCTTTCTTT	CASRPRGNTEAFF
16	many	TRBV7-2	TRBJ1-1	.	TGTGCCAGCAGCTTAGTAGGGGGGCGCGCGACCACTGAAGCTTTCTTT	CASSLVGGRATTEAFF
17	.	TRBV3-1	TRBJ2-2	TRBD2	TGTGCCAGCAGCCAAGTTCCCGGGAGGGCCCGGACCGGGGAGCTGTTTTTT	CASSQVPGRARTGELFF
13	many	TRBV28	TRBJ1-2	.	TGTGCCAGCAGGGGGGCGGCTAACTATGGCTACACCTTC	CASRGAANYGYTF
16	many	TRBV11-2	TRBJ2-2	TRBD2	TGTGGGACCGAGCGGGAGGGCCAAGCGAACACCGGGGAGCTGTTTTTT	CGTEREGQANTGELFF
16	many	TRBV10-3	TRBJ2-2	TRBD2	TGTGCCATCAGCCCTAGCGGGAGAGATTACACCGGGGAGCTGTTTTTT	CAISPSGRDYTGELFF
16	many	TRBV6-1	TRBJ2-1	TRBD2	TGTGCCAGCAGTGTCAATAGCGGGAGGGCCGCCACTGAGCAGTTCTTC	CASSVNSGRAATEQFF
19	many	TRBV6-5	TRBJ2-6	TRBD2	TGTGCCAGCAGTTCATTTCTAGCGGAGCCTCACCCTGGGGCCAACGTCCTGACTTTC	CASSSFLAEPHPGANVLTF
14	many	TRBV13	TRBJ2-1	TRBD2	TGTGCCACCAAACTAGCGGCTTCATACAATGAGCAGTTCTTC	CATKLAASYNEQFF
13	.	TRBV7-9	TRBJ2-1	.	TGTGCCAGCAGCAGCGGGTTGGGGGATGAGCAGTTCTTC	CASSSGLGDEQFF
14	.	TRBV30	TRBJ2-2	TRBD2	TGTGCCTGGAGACCGGGACTAGCGACCGGGGAGCTGGTTTTT	CAWRPGLATGELVF
19	many	TRBV4-1	TRBJ2-5	TRBD2	TGCGCCAGCAGCCAAGATGCCGGGCGGGCTAGCGGGAGCGGTGAGACCCAGTACTTC	CASSQDAGRASGSGETQYF
15	few	TRBV29-1	TRBJ1-3	.	TGCAGCGTTGTGCGTGGGGAGTCGGGGGGAAACACCATATATTTT	CSVVRGESGGNTIYF
15	many	TRBV27	TRBJ2-5	.	TGTGCCAGCAGTCCCCAGGTGGGGGAGGAAGAGACCCAGTACTTC	CASSPQVGEEETQYF
14	many	TRBV7-3	TRBJ2-2	.	TGTGCCAGCAGTATCGGCCAGAACACCGGGGAGCTGTTTTTT	CASSIGQNTGELFF
13	many	TRBV29-1	TRBJ2-1	.	TGCAGCGTTGAAGATCCCACCAGCCCAACGCAGTTCTTC	CSVEDPTSPTQFF
14	many	TRBV28	TRBJ1-1	.	TGTGCCAGCAGTTTATTCGACGGTGTCACTGAAGCTTTCTTT	CASSLFDGVTEAFF
15	many	TRBV28	TRBJ2-1	TRBD2	TGTGCCAGCGGATTACTTAGCGGGAGGGATAATGAGCAGTTCTTC	CASGLLSGRDNEQFF
15	once	TRBV3-2	TRBJ2-7	.	TGTGCCAGCAGCCGTCCAGGACCCGTCTCCTACGAGCGGTACTTC	CASSRPGPVSYERYF
15	many	TRBV20-1	TRBJ2-5	TRBD2	TGCAGTGCCGGGGGAGCGGGAGGGCGCGGAGAGACCCAGTACTTC	CSAGGAGGRGETQYF
15	many	TRBV29-1	TRBJ2-7	.	TGCAGCGTGTTCGACAGGGGGCGACTAGCGGGAGAGCAGTACTTC	CSVFDRGRLAGEQYF
11	many	TRBV3-1	TRBJ2-2	.	TGTGCCAGCAGCCACACCGGGGAGCTGTTTTTT	CASSHTGELFF
14	.	TRBV3-1	TRBJ1-1	.	TGTGCCAGCAGCCGACGGACGGGAAACACTGAAGCTTTCTTT	CASSRRTGNTEAFF
14	.	TRBV6-5	TRBJ2-3	.	TGTGCCAGCAGTTCTCTGACAGGCACAGATACGCAGTATTTT	CASSSLTGTDTQYF
15	many	TRBV5-1	TRBJ1-1	.	TGCGCCAGCAGCTTGGGTGGCTACGGAAGTACTGAAGCTTTCTTT	CASSLGGYGSTEAFF
16	many	TRBV11-3	TRBJ1-2	.	TGTGCCAGCAGCTTAGCCTCCGGAGGGATGCACTATGGCTACACCTTC	CASSLASGGMHYGYTF
15	few	TRBV10-3	TRBJ2-1	.	TGTGCCATCAGTGATAGTTGGGCTAGTAGTCGTGAGCAGTTCTTC	CAISDSWASSREQFF
14	many	TRBV5-1	TRBJ2-4	.	TGCGCCAGCAGCTTGGACGGAGACAAAAACATTCAGTACTTC	CASSLDGDKNIQYF
15	.	TRBV27	TRBJ2-7	TRBD1	TGTGCCAGCAGTTTAGGGACGACAGGGGGGTACGAGCAGTACTTC	CASSLGTTGGYEQYF
14	many	TRBV12-3/TRBV12-4	TRBJ2-1	.	TGTGCCAGCAGTTTAGCGGGAGGTGTCAATGAGCAGTTCTTC	CASSLAGGVNEQFF
16	many	TRBV10-3	TRBJ1-4	.	TGTGCCATCAGTGAGTCGGCAGGGTCAACTAATGAAAAACTGTTTTTT	CAISESAGSTNEKLFF
15	many	TRBV5-1	TRBJ1-6	TRBD1	TGCGCCAGCAGCTTGTCGGACAGGGGGAGTTCACCCCTCCACTTT	CASSLSDRGSSPLHF
13	.	TRBV27	TRBJ1-1	TRBD1	TGTGCCAGCGGGGACAGAGTGTACACTGAAGCTTTCTTT	CASGDRVYTEAFF
17	.	TRBV19	TRBJ2-2	.	TGTGCCAGTAGTAATGGGGTACCGCCTGCGAACACCGGGGAGCTGTTTTTT	CASSNGVPPANTGELFF
16	few	TRBV27	TRBJ2-2	.	TGTGCCAGCAGTTTTATCGGGGGTCGGTCTCCCGGGGAGCTGTTTTTT	CASSFIGGRSPGELFF
14	many	TRBV12-3/TRBV12-4	TRBJ2-7	TRBD2	TGTGCCAGCACCTATAGCGGGGGTGCCTACGAGCAGTACTTC	CASTYSGGAYEQYF
15	.	TRBV19	TRBJ2-2	.	TGTGCCAGCCGGGGTGGTAGCGGTTCTACCGGGGGGCTGTTTTTT	CASRGGSGSTGGLFF
14	few	TRBV3-1	TRBJ1-2	TRBD1	TGTGCCAGCAGCCATCGGGACAGAAGCTATGGCTACACCTTC	CASSHRDRSYGYTF
16	few	TRBV7-3	TRBJ2-1	.	TGTGCCAGCAGCTTAACGGGGCTAGTGTCGTACAATGAGCAGTTCTTC	CASSLTGLVSYNEQFF
16	few	TRBV27	TRBJ2-7	TRBD2	TGTGCCAGCAGCTCCTTGGCCAGCGGGAGGGCCAGGGAGCAGTACTTC	CASSSLASGRAREQYF
14	.	TRBV6-1	TRBJ2-1	TRBD2	TGTGCCAGCACTAGCGGTATCTCCTACAATGAGCAGCTCTTC	CASTSGISYNEQLF
15	.	TRBV11-3	TRBJ2-1	.	TGTGCCAGCAGCTTCGAGGCTGTATCCTACAATGAGCAGTTCTTC	CASSFEAVSYNEQFF
16	many	TRBV13	TRBJ2-7	TRBD2	TGTGCCAGCAGCTTAGGCGGGAGGCCGAGCTCCTACGAGCAGTACTTC	CASSLGGRPSSYEQYF